What follows are 16 T cell receptor beta chains derived from one specimen sequenced in a study of blood T cell repertoires in COVID-19. Assay: immunoSEQ multiplex PCR; the TCRdb copy retains only in-frame clones and omits some. This sample has fewer than 450,000 clones, with 90% found just once. The sequenced material came from PBMCs or T cells enriched from blood (not recorded which). The source of these receptors is a man in his late teens or twenties who had recovered from COVID-19.

This chain joins TRBV6-5 and TRBJ2-5; 8 bases fit TRBD1. Germline V lookup: CDR1 MNHEY, CDR2 SVGAGI. CDR3 length equals 15 residues. The V and J ends lost 5 bases and 5 bases, in that order; junction bases with no gene match: 10. The chain's CDR3 is CASSQGTGGSETQYF. Here the CDR3 DNA reads TGTGCCAGCAGTCAGGGGACAGGTGGTAGTGAGACCCAGTACTTC.

J is TRBJ2-1 and V is TRBV10-3; 12 positions agree with TRBD2. This CDR3 region has 18 residues. CDR1 is ENHRY, CDR2 SYGVKD, per germline. V gave up 3 bases and J gave up 5 bases; unmatched junction bases: 11. Here the CDR3 reads CAISDPARTSGMNNEQFF. The CDR3 DNA is TGTGCCATCAGTGACCCAGCTAGGACTAGCGGGATGAACAATGAGCAGTTCTTC.

The V call is TRBV6-6, the J call TRBJ1-6, with D maybe TRBD1 (5 bases). Germline CDR1 is MNHNY and CDR2 is SVGAGI (reference sequence). This CDR3 contains 14 residues. With 0 bases removed from V and 9 bases from J, the gap between germline ends came to 9 bases. The CDR3 is CASSYSTDSSPLHF. The CDR3 DNA is TGTGCCAGCAGTTACTCGACAGATAGTTCACCCCTCCACTTT.

This clone was picked up one time. The chain has TRBV7-9 and TRBJ1-5, with TRBD1 matching over 9 bases. The CDR3 has 15 residues. CDR1 and CDR2 from the germline V gene are SEHNR and FQNEAQ (reference sequence). J lost 2 bases, V lost 5 bases, and 4 bases had no gene match. The DNA for the CDR3 is TGTGCCAGCAGCCCGACAGGGGGAGGCAATCAGCCCCAGCATTTT. Protein product: CASSPTGGGNQPQHF. The full variable domain, rest sourced from reference TRBV7-9 and TRBJ1-5, is DTGVSQNPRHKITKRGQNVTFRCDPISEHNRLYWYRQTLGQGPEFLTYFQNEAQLEKSRLLSDRFSAERPKGSFSTLEIQRTEQGDSAMYLCASSPTGGGNQPQHFGDGTRLSIL.

J is TRBJ2-2 and V is TRBV6-4; the D is unclear. The CDR3 runs 14 residues. The V gene's germline CDR1 is MRHNA and CDR2 SNTAGT. Trimming removed 5 bases at V and 2 bases at J, with 9 bases between. The CDR3 sequence is CASSPTLNTGELFF. The CDR3 nucleotides are TGTGCCAGCAGTCCGACTTTAAACACCGGGGAGCTGTTTTTT.

This clone was seen just once. The V and J genes are TRBV25-1 and TRBJ2-3; D might be TRBD2 (7 bases). Germline V gene data show CDR1 as MGHDK and CDR2 as SYGVNS. The CDR3 is 16 residues long. V lost 3 bases, J lost 1 base, and 14 bases lay in between. CDR3 sequence reads: CASSEGGGLGTDTQYF. CDR3 in DNA: TGTGCCAGCAGTGAGGGCGGGGGCTTGGGCACAGATACGCAGTATTTT.

The chain employs TRBV18 and TRBJ1-1; the D gene is possibly TRBD1 (5 bases). The V and J ends lost 3 bases and 3 bases respectively, with 11 bases between them. Germline V gene lookup returns CDR1 KGHSH and CDR2 LQKENI. There are 14 residues in the CDR3. The CDR3 region is CASSPLDSYTEAFF. Here the CDR3 DNA reads TGTGCCAGCTCACCCCTAGACAGTTACACTGAAGCTTTCTTT.

The J gene is TRBJ1-2, the V gene TRBV2, with D maybe TRBD1 (5 bases). In germline, CDR1 is SNHLY, CDR2 FYNNEI. Trimming cost V 7 bases and J 4 bases, with 19 bases left between them. The CDR3 is 15 amino acids. The CDR3 sequence is CASKPPGKARYGYTF. CDR3 sequence (DNA): TGTGCCAGCAAACCACCAGGGAAAGCGCGCTATGGCTACACCTTC.

This chain joins TRBV25-1 and TRBJ1-6; tentative D call: TRBD1 (6 bases). V lost 2 bases and J 3 bases, leaving 11 bases between the germline ends. The CDR3 is made up of 16 amino acids. Germline V gives CDR1 MGHDK, CDR2 SYGVNS. The CDR3 region has the DNA TGTGCCAGCAGTGAAAGGGGGGGCAGCTATAATTCACCCCTCCACTTT. This gives the protein CASSERGGSYNSPLHF.

Details on this clone: Other DNA sequences in this specimen translate into the identical CDR3. The V call is TRBV7-8, the J call TRBJ2-3, with 13 nucleotides matching TRBD2. The V segment lost 5 bases and the J segment 6 bases; nucleotides outside the gene matches: 5. The length of the CDR3 is 15 residues. Germline V CDR1 and CDR2: SGHVS, FQNEAQ. The CDR3 loop is CASSLGLAGTDTQYF. CDR3 in DNA: TGTGCCAGCAGCCTGGGACTAGCGGGGACGGATACGCAGTATTTT.

CDR3 loop: CASSLGQGQETQYF. CDR3 sequence (DNA): TGTGCCAGCAGCTTGGGGCAGGGTCAAGAGACCCAGTACTTC. This chain connects TRBV5-8 to TRBJ2-5, with D possibly being TRBD1 (5 bases). V lost 0 bases and J lost 2, with 8 bases in between. CDR1 SGHTS and CDR2 YDEGEE come from the germline V gene. The CDR3 has 14 residues.

This rearrangement joins TRBV24-1 to TRBJ1-5; D remains ambiguous. There are 14 residues in the CDR3. Germline-derived CDR1 and CDR2 are KGHDR and SFDVKD. Trimming took 2 bases from V and 0 from J, leaving 4 bases between them. This CDR3 is CATSDSDSNQPQHF. The CDR3 region has the DNA TGTGCCACCAGTGATTCAGATAGCAATCAGCCCCAGCATTTT.

The V and J genes are TRBV3-1 (or the pseudogene TRBV3-2) and TRBJ1-6, with D possibly being TRBD1 (5 bases). This CDR3 comprises 17 residues. Germline V gives CDR1 LGHDT, CDR2 YNNKEL (reference sequence). V was clipped by 1 base and J by 4 bases, with 14 bases between them. The DNA for the CDR3 is TGTGCCAGCAGCCAAGGCGGGGAGGGGCTATATAATTCACCCCTCCACTTT. Translating gives CASSQGGEGLYNSPLHF.

The chain combines TRBV9 with TRBJ2-3; 10 nucleotides line up with TRBD1. This CDR3 contains 14 residues. V lost 3 bases to trimming and J lost 3 bases; unmatched junction nucleotides: 1. Germline CDR1 SGDLS, CDR2 YYNGEE. In DNA, the CDR3 is TGTGCCAGCAGCGGGGACAGGGGAACAGATACGCAGTATTTT. Encoded protein: CASSGDRGTDTQYF.

This clone has only one observation. The genes are TRBV28 and TRBJ2-1, with 8 positions matching TRBD2. The trim removed 3 bases at V and 8 bases at J, leaving 9 bases unmatched. This CDR3 has 15 residues. Germline CDR1 is MDHEN and CDR2 is SYDVKM. The chain's CDR3 is CASSFLGGGLDEQFF. The CDR3 region has the DNA TGTGCCAGCAGTTTCCTGGGCGGGGGGTTGGATGAGCAGTTCTTC.

V gene TRBV3-1 (or the pseudogene TRBV3-2) combines with J gene TRBJ2-2; 8 nucleotides align to TRBD2. The V and J ends lost 0 bases and 4 bases, in that order; junction bases with no gene match: 4. Germline V gene lookup returns CDR1 LGHDT and CDR2 YNNKEL (reference sequence). The CDR3 runs 16 residues. The CDR3, as DNA: TGTGCCAGCAGCCAAGAATTTCTAGCGGGCACCGGGGAGCTGTTTTTT. Protein: CASSQEFLAGTGELFF.